This T cell receptor (beta chain) emerged from a study of T-cell memory formation after mild COVID-19. Study results and limitations: The appearance of some responding clones in pre-infection memory suggested that cross-reactive memory joined.

TCRdb ran MiXCR on the 5' RACE reads and lists one entry per CDR3 protein. The sample has just over 400,000 distinct CDR3 sequences, under 25% seen once; the top ten hold around 13%. With regard to this clonotype: Its cognate antigen is unknown.

The source is an adult woman who had mild COVID-19 (a few samples of this study predate the infection). Cell type and time point are not known. The sequencing input was PBMCs or a T cell subset sorted from them (not recorded which).

The CDR3 reads CASSLLRHNEQFF. The CDR3 DNA follows: TGTGCCAGCAGTTTATTGCGCCACAATGAGCAGTTCTTC. The chain is built from TRBV12-3 or TRBV12-4 and TRBJ2-1; D call uncertain. This CDR3 contains 13 residues. The V end lost 2 bases, the J end lost 5 bases, and 7 bases lay between the germline ends.